This is a list of T cell receptor beta chains from one sample in a study of vaccination and CD4 T cells after COVID-19. No antigens are known for them. Each CDR3 protein gets one entry after TCRdb re-called the PCR reads with MiXCR. The repertoire has under 25,000 distinct CDR3 sequences, roughly 49% of them found once; the top ten carry 3% to 4%. The sample was CD4+ T cells from blood, cultured in vitro. Receptor source: a human donor who had recovered from COVID-19. CDR3s include the opening cysteine and the closing phenylalanine or tryptophan. Fields, in order: J gene, clone size, CDR3 length, D gene, V gene, CDR3 protein, CDR3 DNA. D genes are given only for firm matches. Clone sizes are given selectively: once, few, many, or a class where the clone is expanded.

j_gene: TRBJ2-7; abundance: few; len: 17; d_gene: .; v_gene: TRBV7-8; CDR3aa: CASSLALSDLTFYEQYF; CDR3nt: TGTGCCAGCAGCTTAGCGCTTTCGGACCTAACCTTCTACGAGCAGTACTTC
j_gene: TRBJ1-5; abundance: .; len: 12; d_gene: .; v_gene: TRBV7-2; CDR3aa: CASSDNNQPQHF; CDR3nt: TGTGCCAGCAGCGACAACAATCAGCCCCAGCATTTT
j_gene: TRBJ1-6; abundance: .; len: 16; d_gene: .; v_gene: TRBV5-4; CDR3aa: CASSALGGGMNSPLHF; CDR3nt: TGTGCCAGCAGCGCTTTGGGTGGGGGGATGAATTCACCCCTCCACTTT
j_gene: TRBJ2-7; abundance: .; len: 14; d_gene: .; v_gene: TRBV19; CDR3aa: CASSTPGITYEQYF; CDR3nt: TGTGCCAGTAGTACTCCCGGGATTACTTACGAGCAGTACTTC
j_gene: TRBJ2-2; abundance: few; len: 13; d_gene: .; v_gene: TRBV7-9; CDR3aa: CASSSQGAGELFF; CDR3nt: TGTGCCAGCAGCTCTCAGGGCGCCGGGGAGCTGTTTTTT
j_gene: TRBJ1-1; abundance: .; len: 13; d_gene: .; v_gene: TRBV7-2; CDR3aa: CASSLRVARAAFF; CDR3nt: TGTGCCAGCAGCTTAAGGGTCGCTAGGGCTGCTTTCTTT
j_gene: TRBJ2-1; abundance: .; len: 13; d_gene: TRBD2; v_gene: TRBV6-1; CDR3aa: CASGEVAGNEQFF; CDR3nt: TGTGCCAGCGGTGAGGTAGCGGGCAATGAGCAGTTCTTC
j_gene: TRBJ1-2; abundance: .; len: 13; d_gene: TRBD1; v_gene: TRBV6-2/TRBV6-3; CDR3aa: CASSYPTGYGYTF; CDR3nt: TGTGCCAGCAGTTACCCGACAGGGTATGGCTACACCTTC
j_gene: TRBJ1-2; abundance: .; len: 15; d_gene: .; v_gene: TRBV27; CDR3aa: CASSPSRGGNYGYTF; CDR3nt: TGTGCCAGCAGTCCCTCGCGGGGGGGAAACTATGGCTACACCTTC
j_gene: TRBJ1-1; abundance: few; len: 14; d_gene: .; v_gene: TRBV2; CDR3aa: CASVRGRANTEAFF; CDR3nt: TGTGCCAGCGTTAGGGGCAGGGCGAACACTGAAGCTTTCTTT
j_gene: TRBJ1-5; abundance: .; len: 12; d_gene: .; v_gene: TRBV6-1; CDR3aa: CASGDHNQPQHF; CDR3nt: TGTGCCAGCGGGGACCACAATCAGCCCCAGCATTTT
j_gene: TRBJ1-5; abundance: .; len: 12; d_gene: .; v_gene: TRBV2; CDR3aa: CASSYTGPPQHF; CDR3nt: TGTGCCAGCAGTTATACAGGGCCGCCCCAGCATTTT
j_gene: TRBJ2-3; abundance: few; len: 16; d_gene: .; v_gene: TRBV5-4; CDR3aa: CASSLSSGGFTDTQYF; CDR3nt: TGTGCCAGCAGCTTGAGCAGCGGTGGGTTTACAGATACGCAGTATTTT
j_gene: TRBJ2-1; abundance: once; len: 16; d_gene: TRBD1; v_gene: TRBV27; CDR3aa: CASSLSTGQGFHEQFF; CDR3nt: TGTGCCAGCAGTTTATCGACGGGACAGGGCTTCCATGAGCAGTTCTTC
j_gene: TRBJ1-1; abundance: .; len: 14; d_gene: .; v_gene: TRBV7-2; CDR3aa: CASSSLDRNTEAFF; CDR3nt: TGTGCCAGCAGCTCACTTGACAGGAACACTGAAGCTTTCTTT
j_gene: TRBJ2-3; abundance: .; len: 17; d_gene: TRBD1; v_gene: TRBV6-5; CDR3aa: CASSYGPPGQQTDTQYF; CDR3nt: TGTGCCAGCAGTTATGGACCGCCGGGACAGCAGACAGATACGCAGTATTTT
j_gene: TRBJ1-6; abundance: few; len: 16; d_gene: .; v_gene: TRBV11-3; CDR3aa: CASIRDGSSYNSPLHF; CDR3nt: TGTGCCAGCATCAGGGACGGGAGCTCCTATAATTCACCCCTCCACTTT
j_gene: TRBJ2-1; abundance: .; len: 13; d_gene: TRBD1; v_gene: TRBV6-2/TRBV6-3; CDR3aa: CASDDSTGGEQFF; CDR3nt: TGTGCCAGCGACGACTCGACAGGGGGTGAGCAGTTCTTC
j_gene: TRBJ2-4; abundance: few; len: 14; d_gene: .; v_gene: TRBV20-1; CDR3aa: CSAPGTLAKNIQYF; CDR3nt: TGCAGTGCCCCGGGGACACTAGCCAAAAACATTCAGTACTTC
j_gene: TRBJ2-2; abundance: .; len: 15; d_gene: TRBD1; v_gene: TRBV6-1; CDR3aa: CASKRQGKMGGELFF; CDR3nt: TGTGCCAGCAAGCGACAGGGCAAGATGGGCGGGGAGCTGTTTTTT
j_gene: TRBJ1-2; abundance: .; len: 18; d_gene: TRBD1; v_gene: TRBV12-3/TRBV12-4; CDR3aa: CASSPPRGGMVVNYGYTF; CDR3nt: TGTGCCAGCAGTCCCCCCAGGGGGGGGATGGTTGTAAACTATGGCTACACCTTC
j_gene: TRBJ2-3; abundance: .; len: 14; d_gene: TRBD2; v_gene: TRBV7-2; CDR3aa: CASHGGARTDTQYF; CDR3nt: TGTGCCAGCCACGGGGGGGCGCGAACAGATACGCAGTATTTT
j_gene: TRBJ1-5; abundance: few; len: 15; d_gene: TRBD1; v_gene: TRBV2; CDR3aa: CASSEWGQGIQPQHF; CDR3nt: TGTGCCAGCAGTGAATGGGGACAGGGGATTCAGCCCCAGCATTTT
j_gene: TRBJ1-2; abundance: .; len: 17; d_gene: TRBD1; v_gene: TRBV20-1; CDR3aa: CSARTQYSGQGAWGYTF; CDR3nt: TGCAGTGCTAGAACCCAATACTCAGGACAGGGGGCTTGGGGCTACACCTTC
j_gene: TRBJ2-3; abundance: .; len: 14; d_gene: TRBD1; v_gene: TRBV5-1; CDR3aa: CASSPGTGADTQYF; CDR3nt: TGCGCCAGCAGCCCCGGGACAGGGGCAGATACGCAGTATTTT
j_gene: TRBJ1-2; abundance: few; len: 12; d_gene: .; v_gene: TRBV6-1; CDR3aa: CASSPRSGRYTF; CDR3nt: TGTGCCAGCAGCCCGAGATCCGGGAGATACACCTTC
j_gene: TRBJ2-1; abundance: .; len: 19; d_gene: TRBD2; v_gene: TRBV20-1; CDR3aa: CSARDRGLAGGRSYNEQFF; CDR3nt: TGCAGTGCTAGAGATCGGGGACTAGCGGGAGGGCGCTCCTACAATGAGCAGTTCTTC
j_gene: TRBJ1-1; abundance: .; len: 13; d_gene: .; v_gene: TRBV7-2; CDR3aa: CASSFSGNTEAFF; CDR3nt: TGTGCCAGCAGCTTCTCAGGGAACACTGAAGCTTTCTTT